Below, 2 T cell receptor beta chains from the same sample are listed, as sequenced in a study of cytomegalovirus exposure and HLA in healthy donors (dated by TCRdb to about 2017). To prepare the library, the immunoSEQ multiplex PCR assay was applied. A mixture of 60 forward primers for TCR Vbeta segments and 13 reverse primers for TCR Jbeta segments was used in the multiplex PCR. In its TCRdb copy, this immuneACCESS table keeps in-frame sequences only and misses some clones. Where compared with another copy, unresolved V genes explain less than half of these, and the others have no known cause. This sample comprises roughly 120,000 clones, more than 75% of them detected only once. The ten largest account for around 3.6% of the sample. The source material was PBMCs. The source of these receptors is a man between 35 and 55 years old in good health and CMV-seronegative.

Note on this clone: Distinct nucleotide sequences in the sample also encode this CDR3. CDR3 loop: CASRIQGTNEKLFF. For the CDR3, the DNA is TGTGCCAGCAGGATACAGGGAACTAATGAAAAACTGTTTTTT. The V and J genes are TRBV2 and TRBJ1-4, with a tentative D call TRBD1 (6 bases). V shed 6 bases and J shed 1 base, with 9 bases lying between them. This CDR3 has 14 amino acids. Germline V gene lookup returns CDR1 SNHLY and CDR2 FYNNEI.

The rearrangement links TRBV7-9 to TRBJ2-7; D is unclear. Germline CDR1 and CDR2: SEHNR and FQNEAQ (reference sequence). CDR3 length: 12 residues. V was cut by 6 bases and J by 3 bases, with 9 bases left in between. CDR3 DNA sequence: TGTGCCAGCAGTCCGATCAGCTACGAGCAGTACTTC. Protein sequence: CASSPISYEQYF.